This T cell receptor (beta chain) stems from a study of T-cell reconstitution after alpha-beta-depleted transplantation in children. TCRbeta library preparation incorporated unique molecular identifiers. TCRdb passed the PCR reads through MiXCR, listing each CDR3 protein once. Of 95,000 to 150,000 distinct CDR3 sequences listed, 23% are singletons. Study observations and caveats: Several hundred graft clones that had expanded were reportedly the source of alpha-beta T cells about two months after transplant. Newly produced T cells mostly accounted for T-cell counts and diversity one year post-transplant. Recipient T cells and thymic progenitors that survived gave rise to the high TCRbeta diversity observed at day 60 in some patients.

This clonotype was detected only a few times. Its specificity is not known. This CDR3 has 13 residues. Trimming cost V 3 bases and J 9 bases, with 13 bases left between them. Germline V CDR1 and CDR2: SGDLS, YYNGEE. Sequencing used PBMCs, mostly from graft donor cells, obtained 180 days after TCRalphabeta/CD19-depleted stem cell transplant. The receptor was derived from a male patient between 2 and 10 years old who had a stem cell transplant for chronic granulomatous disease, so the T cells may come from the graft donor. The rearrangement uses TRBV9 and TRBJ2-1; no firm D call. DNA of the CDR3: TGTGCCAGCAGCGCAGATGGTGGCACTGAGCAGTTCTTC. Protein: CASSADGGTEQFF. The full variable domain, its missing parts supplied by reference TRBV9 and TRBJ2-1, is DSGVTQTPKHLITATGQRVTLRCSPRSGDLSVYWYQQSLDQGLQFLIQYYNGEERAKGNILERFSAQQFPDLHSELNLSSLELGDSALYFCASSADGGTEQFFGPGTRLTVL.